The T cell receptor beta chain under discussion was sequenced for a study of shared T cell receptors in the human thymus (dated by TCRdb to about 2021). A note on the overall study: The study investigated the way shared, self-reactive T-cell receptor alpha chains are produced in the human thymus.

This clone was recorded only once. It has no known antigen specificity. Base qualities are not at hand, and no much larger clone is one base apart. The library came from the immunoSEQ multiplex PCR assay. TCRdb stores this immuneACCESS table with in-frame sequences only. Part of the clones is absent; in the studies checked, under half of the shortfall reflects unresolved V genes, and no reason is known for the rest. The sample contains hundreds of thousands of clones, 78% of them found a single time. 0.013% of the sample goes to the ten largest clones. Trimming removed 0 bases from V and 2 bases from J; the gene matches leave 9 bases unexplained. From its cysteine to its phenylalanine, the CDR3 spans 16 amino acids. The DNA shown is the 48-base CDR3, in frame from base 1. CDR1 GTSNPN and CDR2 SVGIG were looked up in the germline V gene (reference sequence). This same sample was also taken into another study, of human thymus T cells. As described in the second report: Donors were immunologically healthy infants undergoing open corrective cardiac surgery for congenital heart defects in Finland. The thymus tissue came from surgical resects taken out during corrective cardiac surgery. V and J gene segment usage appeared biased in both thymic and peripheral blood repertoires. According to the related research, thymic TCR repertoires were highly overlapping among unrelated individuals. TCR alpha and beta repertoires from about 8 infant thymus samples and a few related peripheral blood samples were characterized in the study. The cohort included about 6 male and a couple of female infants, with donor ages spanning 7 to 244 days. After being mechanically released from the tissue, thymocytes were kept at -70 degrees C in pellets of about 9.5-30 million cells. A QIAsymphony instrument was used to extract genomic DNA from frozen cell pellets. Using the immunoSEQ multiplex PCR assay, the TCRB and TCRAD loci were amplified from a standardized quantity of quality-controlled genomic DNA. The amplicons spanned the V(D)J region and were long enough to cover the CDR3 and allow V and J genes to be identified. Through the commercial immunoSEQ service, the amplicons were sequenced on an Illumina platform. Primer bias and sequencing errors were corrected as previously described, and TCRAD and TCRB definitions were based on the IMGT database. immunoSEQ Analyzer 3.0 and VDJTools were used for repertoire analysis, which covered basic statistics, V/J segment usage, diversity estimates, rarefaction and pairwise overlap. Diversity was estimated with Chao1, ChaoE, Efron-Thisted, Shannon and inverse Simpson indices, and also on datasets down-sampled to the smallest sample. Repertoire overlap was determined by strict matching of CDR3 nucleotide sequence, V gene and J gene, and Jaccard-based multidimensional scaling clustering was applied. On average, approximately 800,000 unique TCRB clonotypes were obtained from thymus samples, compared with approximately 80,000 from blood samples.

Sequencing was carried out using thymocytes. The rearrangement joined TRBV30 to TRBJ2-7, with 8 junctional bases fitting TRBD2. The clonotype originates from a boy in the first two years of life with a congenital heart defect. Donor details come from another sample of the same person, matched by shared clones. The bases read TGTGCCTGGAGTGTAAGACTAGCGAATAGAACCTACGAGCAGTACTTC. It codes for CAWSVRLANRTYEQYF.